These 23 T cell receptor beta chains were sequenced from one sample in a study of shared clonotypes between healthy human individuals. As defined, naive CD8 cells were CD45RO-negative and positively selected for CCR7, with terminally differentiated effector memory CD45RA+ cells excluded. Profiled with immunoSEQ multiplex PCR; TCRdb holds only in-frame clones, not every one. Of around 2,000,000 clones in the sample, approximately 94% were seen once. The source material was naive CD8+ T cells from PBMCs. All receptors come from a man between 18 and 29 years old in good health. Some clones in this sample may be carry-over from other donors' samples.

The chain uses TRBV5-1 and TRBJ1-1, with D perhaps TRBD1 (6 bases). Germline V gene lookup returns CDR1 SGHRS and CDR2 YFSETQ. The CDR3 runs to 14 residues. The ends were cut back, 0 bases at V and 5 bases at J, with 11 bases in the middle. In nucleotides, the CDR3 is TGCGCCAGCAGCTTGGGCGGGGGGCCTACTGAAGCTTTCTTT. It is translated as CASSLGGGPTEAFF.

The rearrangement joins TRBV5-1 to TRBJ1-4; D ambiguous. Germline CDR1 and CDR2: SGHRS and YFSETQ. Between the trimmed V and J ends, which lost 0 bases and 5 bases, there was a span of 11 bases. The CDR3 contains 15 residues. CDR3 coding DNA: TGCGCCAGCAGCTTGGAGGGTAACCAGAATGAAAAACTGTTTTTT. Translating gives CASSLEGNQNEKLFF.

The rearrangement uses TRBV19 and TRBJ2-7; no definite D call. Looked up from germline, CDR1 is LNHDA and CDR2 is SQIVND (reference sequence). The CDR3 contains 13 residues. Trimming stripped 4 bases from V and 2 bases from J, with 9 bases between. The CDR3 DNA reads TGTGCCAGTAGTAGCTCAGAGCCCTACGAGCAGTACTTC. Protein sequence: CASSSSEPYEQYF.

CDR3 residues: CASSHPGLPDTQYF. DNA for the CDR3: TGTGCCAGCAGCCACCCCGGTCTCCCGGATACGCAGTATTTT. V is TRBV11-2 and J is TRBJ2-3; D ambiguous. The V gene lost 5 bases and the J gene lost 6 bases, with 15 bases spanning the gap. The CDR3 is 14 amino acids. Germline assignment: CDR1 SGHAT and CDR2 FQNNGV. Combining the CDR3 with reference TRBV11-2 and TRBJ2-3 gives the whole variable domain EAGVAQSPRYKIIEKRQSVAFWCNPISGHATLYWYQQILGQGPKLLIQFQNNGVVDDSQLPKDRFSAERLKGVDSTLKIQPAKLEDSAVYLCASSHPGLPDTQYFGPGTRLTVL.

The rearrangement joins TRBV27 to TRBJ2-7; possibly TRBD2 for D (6 bases). The CDR3 spans 15 residues. The germline V gene encodes CDR1 MNHEY and CDR2 SMNVEV (reference sequence). The germline V and J ends were trimmed by 5 bases and 0 bases, with 14 bases remaining between them. The CDR3 nucleotides read TGTGCCAGCAGTGCGGACGGACTAAGCTCCTACGAGCAGTACTTC. Amino acid sequence: CASSADGLSSYEQYF.

The chain links TRBV7-9 to TRBJ2-2; 7 positions agree with TRBD2. In germline, CDR1 is SEHNR, CDR2 FQNEAQ (reference sequence). The V segment lost 7 bases and the J segment 6 bases; nucleotides outside the gene matches: 11. This CDR3 has 15 amino acids. In DNA form, the CDR3 reads TGTGCCAGCATCCCGGGAGGTCGCAGGGCCGGGGAGCTGTTTTTT. Residues: CASIPGGRRAGELFF.

The J gene is TRBJ2-1, the V gene TRBV5-8; no firm D call. This CDR3 has 15 residues. The ends were cut back, 1 base at V and 0 bases at J, with 8 bases in the middle. Germline V gene lookup returns CDR1 SGHTS and CDR2 YDEGEE. The CDR3 nucleotides read TGTGCCAGCAGCTTGTTTAGCCTCTCCTACAATGAGCAGTTCTTC. Protein product: CASSLFSLSYNEQFF.

This clone showed up just once. The V call is TRBV11-2, the J call TRBJ2-7; D possibly corresponds to TRBD2 (5 bases). Germline values: CDR1 SGHAT, CDR2 FQNNGV. There are 13 residues in the CDR3. V was cut by 3 bases and J by 5 bases, with 11 bases left in between. Here the CDR3 DNA reads TGTGCCAGCAGCTTCCCAGACTATGACGAGCAGTACTTC. Encoded protein: CASSFPDYDEQYF.

CDR3 sequence (DNA): TGTGCCAGCAGTTCCGGGACTGAAGCAAATGAGCAGTTCTTC. Encoded protein: CASSSGTEANEQFF. This chain joins TRBV6-5 and TRBJ2-1; possible D gene TRBD2, 6 bases. This CDR3 is built from 14 residues. Trimming cost V 4 bases and J 7 bases, with 14 bases left between them. Germline V lookup: CDR1 MNHEY, CDR2 SVGAGI.

This clone was observed a single time. The chain links TRBV7-9 to TRBJ1-1; no reliable D call. Germline CDR1 reads SEHNR; CDR2 reads FQNEAQ (reference sequence). The germline V and J ends were trimmed by 5 bases and 1 base, with 14 bases remaining between them. The CDR3 loop spans 15 amino acids. CDR3 loop: CASSTRAVPNTEAFF. The CDR3 DNA reads TGTGCCAGCAGCACGCGTGCAGTCCCGAACACTGAAGCTTTCTTT.

This clone was seen once. The rearrangement uses TRBV27 and TRBJ2-1; no reliable D call. There are 19 residues in the CDR3. Germline CDR1 and CDR2: MNHEY and SMNVEV (reference sequence). V lost 3 bases and J 5 bases, leaving 26 bases between the germline ends. The CDR3 sequence: CASSLVGVIRQGLNNEQFF. For the CDR3, the DNA is TGTGCCAGCAGTTTGGTTGGGGTGATCAGACAAGGGCTTAACAATGAGCAGTTCTTC.

The chain joins TRBV7-8 to TRBJ2-3; TRBD2 is a possible D gene (5 bases). Germline V CDR1 and CDR2: SGHVS, FQNEAQ. Trimming pared 3 bases from V and 0 bases from J, leaving 10 bases between. CDR3 length: 15 amino acids. The CDR3 sequence is CASSFGRASTDTQYF. For the CDR3, the DNA is TGTGCCAGCAGCTTCGGGCGGGCTAGCACAGATACGCAGTATTTT. Complete variable domain (other parts from reference TRBV7-8 and TRBJ2-3): GAGVSQSPRYKVAKRGQDVALRCDPISGHVSLFWYQQALGQGPEFLTYFQNEAQLDKSGLPSDRFFAERPEGSVSTLKIQRTQQEDSAVYLCASSFGRASTDTQYFGPGTRLTVL.

The rearrangement uses TRBV27 and TRBJ2-7; TRBD1 matches 8 bases. The junction had 11 bases not matched to a gene; V was cut back by 2 bases and J by 5 bases. CDR1 and CDR2 (germline): MNHEY, SMNVEV (reference sequence). The CDR3 is 16 residues long. CDR3: CASSLSSRTGKNEQYF. The CDR3 DNA is TGTGCCAGCAGTTTAAGTTCCAGGACAGGGAAAAACGAGCAGTACTTC.

The CDR3, as DNA: TGTGCCAGCAGCGTATCAGGGGACTCCTACAATGAGCAGTTCTTC. Protein product: CASSVSGDSYNEQFF. The chain recombines TRBV9 with TRBJ2-1; D is perhaps TRBD1 (6 bases). CDR1 is SGDLS and CDR2 is YYNGEE in the germline V gene. This CDR3 region has 15 residues. V lost 1 base to trimming and J lost 0 bases, with 8 bases between them.

The chain couples TRBV7-3 to TRBJ2-7; TRBD2 agrees at 8 bases. The V gene end was trimmed by 10 bases and the J gene end by 0 bases; junction bases not matched to a gene: 14. Germline CDR1 SGHTA, CDR2 FQGTGA. This CDR3 is 16 amino acids long. The DNA for the CDR3 is TGTGCCACCCTCCCTAGGGGCGGGAGGAGCTCCTACGAGCAGTACTTC. Translation gives CATLPRGGRSSYEQYF.

Note on this clone: Distinct nucleotide sequences in the sample also encode this CDR3. The chain's CDR3 is CASSTRDSYEQYF. The CDR3 bases are TGTGCCAGTAGTACTCGCGACAGCTACGAGCAGTACTTC. V gene TRBV19 combines with J gene TRBJ2-7; possibly TRBD1 for D (5 bases). This CDR3 comprises 13 residues. Trimming pared 4 bases from V and 3 bases from J, leaving 10 bases between. Per germline, CDR1 LNHDA and CDR2 SQIVND (reference sequence).

The V and J genes are TRBV6-5 and TRBJ1-2; TRBD1 might be the D (5 bases). Trimming cost V 4 bases and J 4 bases, with 16 bases left between them. The CDR3 consists of 15 residues. CDR1 and CDR2 from the germline V gene are MNHEY and SVGAGI. The CDR3 coding sequence is TGTGCCAGCAGTTCCGAGATTGACAGAGCCTATGGCTACACCTTC. Translating it yields CASSSEIDRAYGYTF.

This clone was seen a handful of times. This sequence joins TRBV28 and TRBJ1-1; a possible D gene is TRBD1 (5 bases). Germline V gene sequence: CDR1 MDHEN, CDR2 SYDVKM. The CDR3 runs 11 residues. The V gene lost 7 bases and the J gene lost 5 bases, with 8 bases spanning the gap. In nucleotides, the CDR3 is TGTGCCAGCAAGGAGGGGACTGAAGCTTTCTTT. This sequence encodes CASKEGTEAFF.

The chain links TRBV7-9 to TRBJ2-3; 9 bases map to TRBD2. The V gene end was trimmed by 5 bases and the J gene end by 0 bases; junction bases not matched to a gene: 9. The CDR3 loop spans 17 amino acids. Looked up from germline, CDR1 is SEHNR and CDR2 is FQNEAQ (reference sequence). In nucleotides, the CDR3 is TGTGCCAGCAGCGCCGCGCTAGCGGGGATTAGCACAGATACGCAGTATTTT. This translates into CASSAALAGISTDTQYF.

The chain recombines TRBV19 with TRBJ1-1, with TRBD1 matching over 7 bases. The CDR3 has 14 residues. Germline V lookup: CDR1 LNHDA, CDR2 SQIVND (reference sequence). With V trimmed by 5 bases and J by 6 bases, 9 bases remained unmatched. CDR3 sequence (DNA): TGTGCCAGTAGTTCCAGGGGGTTCTCGGCTGAAGCTTTCTTT. Translation: CASSSRGFSAEAFF.

The chain is built from TRBV28 and TRBJ1-3; no clear D gene. Trimming cost V 2 bases and J 3 bases, with 11 bases left between them. Germline V CDR1 and CDR2: MDHEN, SYDVKM. CDR3 length: 15 residues. In nucleotides, the CDR3 is TGTGCCAGCAGTTTAGGGCGACATCTTGGAAACACCATATATTTT. Translation gives CASSLGRHLGNTIYF.

The DNA of the CDR3 is TGTGCCAGCAGCGACAGGGGCAAGTTTCAGCCCCAGCATTTT. Its translation is CASSDRGKFQPQHF. The chain uses TRBV27 and TRBJ1-5, with TRBD1 matching over 8 bases. Germline V gene lookup returns CDR1 MNHEY and CDR2 SMNVEV (reference sequence). V gave up 6 bases and J gave up 6 bases; unmatched junction bases: 7. The CDR3 is 14 amino acids.

The CDR3 DNA follows: TGTGCCAGCAGCTTAGCGAACAGCTTCCAAGAGACCCAGTACTTC. It specifies CASSLANSFQETQYF. The genes are TRBV7-7 and TRBJ2-5; D is ambiguous. This CDR3 is 15 amino acids long. Deletions cut 0 bases from V and 1 base from J, with 9 bases between. In germline, CDR1 is SSHAT, CDR2 FNYEAQ (reference sequence).